The 7 T cell receptor beta chains below all came from one sample that was sequenced in a study of blood T cell repertoires in COVID-19. Repertoires were generated with immunoSEQ multiplex PCR, while TCRdb's copy carries only in-frame clones and drops some. The sample has around 84,000 clones, roughly 80% seen once; the top ten hold around 12%. The sequencing input was peripheral blood. These receptors originate from a woman aged 40 to 50 with active or convalescent COVID-19.

This clone occurred a few times. The rearrangement uses TRBV27 and TRBJ1-1; D is possibly TRBD1 (5 bases). Germline V CDR1 and CDR2: MNHEY, SMNVEV (reference sequence). The V end lost 3 bases, the J end lost 0 bases, and 17 bases lay between the germline ends. The CDR3 totals 17 residues. CDR3 DNA sequence: TGTGCCAGCAGTTTCTCCCAGGGTGAAACAGTGAACACTGAAGCTTTCTTT. It is translated as CASSFSQGETVNTEAFF.

V and J are TRBV7-8 and TRBJ1-1; D may be TRBD1 (5 bases). CDR3 length: 13 amino acids. The V and J ends lost 7 bases and 5 bases respectively, with 14 bases between them. CDR1 is SGHVS, CDR2 FQNEAQ, per germline. The CDR3 region has the DNA TGTGCCAGCACCGAGGGCCGGGGGACTGAAGCTTTCTTT. Its translation is CASTEGRGTEAFF.

J is TRBJ2-7 and V is TRBV28; TRBD1 aligns across 10 bases. V shed 5 bases, J shed 2 bases, and the junction held 6 bases outside the gene matches. This CDR3 has 15 amino acids. Germline V gene data show CDR1 as MDHEN and CDR2 as SYDVKM. The CDR3 protein is CASSPVGQGAYEQYF. For the CDR3, the DNA is TGTGCCAGCAGTCCCGTAGGACAGGGGGCCTACGAGCAGTACTTC.

This sequence joins TRBV18 and TRBJ2-2; D not certain. CDR3 length: 17 amino acids. Looked up from germline, CDR1 is KGHSH and CDR2 is LQKENI. The V end lost 0 bases, the J end lost 1 base, and 12 bases lay between the germline ends. CDR3 bases: TGTGCCAGCTCACCACCCCGCGGTGCGGAGAACACCGGGGAGCTGTTTTTT. This sequence encodes CASSPPRGAENTGELFF. Variable domain in full (rest from reference TRBV18 and TRBJ2-2): NAGVMQNPRHLVRRRGQEARLRCSPMKGHSHVYWYRQLPEEGLKFMVYLQKENIIDESGMPKERFSAEFPKEGPSILRIQQVVRGDSAAYFCASSPPRGAENTGELFFGEGSRLTVL.

This clone occurred once. The V gene is TRBV3-1 (or the pseudogene TRBV3-2), the J gene TRBJ2-3; no reliable D call. This CDR3 is 16 amino acids long. Per the germline V gene, CDR1 is LGHDT and CDR2 is YNNKEL (reference sequence). V lost 0 bases to trimming and J lost 8 bases, with 18 bases between them. For the CDR3, the DNA is TGTGCCAGCAGCCAAGACAGGTCCCCTTTATTTGGTACGCAGTATTTT. Amino acids: CASSQDRSPLFGTQYF.

This chain uses TRBV7-9 with TRBJ2-7; D is perhaps TRBD1 (5 bases). V lost 5 bases to trimming and J lost 5 bases, with 16 bases between them. There are 14 residues in the CDR3. Looked up from germline, CDR1 is SEHNR and CDR2 is FQNEAQ (reference sequence). CDR3 loop: CASSPTAGFDEQYF. In DNA, the CDR3 is TGTGCCAGCAGCCCGACCGCAGGGTTCGACGAGCAGTACTTC.

DNA of the CDR3: TGTGCCAGCAGCTTAGACGGGAACAATCAGCCCCAGCATTTT. Its protein product is CASSLDGNNQPQHF. J is TRBJ1-5 and V is TRBV7-9; no clear D. The ends were cut back, 1 base at V and 3 bases at J, with 7 bases in the middle. Germline V lookup: CDR1 SEHNR, CDR2 FQNEAQ (reference sequence). CDR3 length: 14 amino acids.